This T cell receptor (beta chain) appears in the sequencing data of a study of shared clonotypes between healthy human individuals. A word on this clone: The antigen remains unidentified.

Using immunoSEQ multiplex PCR, the repertoire was profiled, and TCRdb retains in-frame clones only, with some absent. Of more than 2,000,000 clones listed, around nine tenths are singletons. Findings and limits, study-wide: It was observed that approximately 5% of naive CD4 clonotypes were shared across a handful of donors.

The germline V gene encodes CDR1 KGHSH and CDR2 LQKENI. The CDR3 covers 15 residues. With 4 bases removed from V and 3 bases from J, the gap between germline ends came to 13 bases. The sequencing input was naive CD4+ T cells sorted from blood. Subset denoted: CD45RA+ positively selected. The clonotype comes from a man between 18 and 29 years old in good health. V gene TRBV18 combines with J gene TRBJ1-5; D not resolved. The CDR3 sequence: CASSRTDANNQPQHF. CDR3 DNA: TGTGCCAGCTCACGGACGGATGCGAACAATCAGCCCCAGCATTTT.